This T cell receptor beta chain was documented in a study of CD8+ T cells in alopecia areata. Notes on this clone: Its target is not known.

Points from the study as a whole: Sequenced scalp T cells also include alphabeta T cells resident in normal skin.

The CDR3 consists of 12 residues. Trimming stripped 4 bases from V and 2 bases from J, with 5 bases between. Germline V gives CDR1 MNHEY, CDR2 SMNVEV (reference sequence). Individuals with alopecia areata gave both lesional scalp punch biopsies and peripheral blood for collection. Once RNA had been extracted, it was reverse transcribed into cDNA to act as the sequencing template. TCRdb's copy holds only in-frame clones and misses some; the assay was immunoSEQ multiplex PCR. Here the sample spans 120,000 or so clones, around 50% being singletons. The specimen was NKG2D-low CD8+ T cells sorted from blood. This TCR derives from a human donor with alopecia areata. The rearrangement links TRBV27 to TRBJ2-5; the D is unclear. The CDR3, as DNA: TGTGCCAGCAGTTCCGGTCAAGAGACCCAGTACTTC. This encodes CASSSGQETQYF.